The text below deals with one TCR beta chain. Antigen specificity is unknown. This sample was included in a study of Ad26.COV2.S vaccination and SARS-CoV-2 variants. Study outcomes and limitations: Analyses of TCR breadth and depth may have underestimated total T cell responses. Substantial breadth was reportedly displayed by spike-specific CD8+ and CD4+ T cell responses after vaccination.

This table comes from immunoSEQ multiplex PCR, and its TCRdb copy is limited to in-frame clones, with some not included. Of about 350,000 clones listed, about 92% are singletons. V was trimmed by 7 bases and J by 2 bases, leaving 10 bases between them. Per the germline V gene, CDR1 is MNHNY and CDR2 is SVGAGI (reference sequence). The CDR3 spans 13 residues. The input for sequencing was peripheral blood, taken after recovery from COVID-19. The V and J genes are TRBV6-6 and TRBJ2-3; no clear D gene. The source is a human donor who had recovered from COVID-19. The CDR3 loop reads CASNPGFTDTQYF. In DNA, the CDR3 is TGTGCCAGCAACCCCGGTTTCACAGATACGCAGTATTTT.